Sequencing of this T cell receptor beta chain was carried out in a study of blood T cells in healthy people across ages. Regarding the study as a whole: Expanded clonotype changes were possibly confounded by unknown donor CMV status.

Germline CDR1 reads DFQATT; CDR2 reads SNEGSKA (reference sequence). This CDR3 is built from 14 residues. Trimming took 3 bases from V and 7 from J, leaving 15 bases between them. The total RNA that was extracted per sample amounted to at least 5 micrograms. A second PCR of roughly 6 to 12 cycles used a sample-barcoded 5' primer and a J-beta primer mix. Tagging of each cDNA molecule was performed by a template-switch adaptor with 12 random nucleotides. TCRdb itself ran the 5' RACE reads through MiXCR, one entry per CDR3 protein. The table includes under 1,000,000 distinct CDR3 sequences, roughly 34% detected once. As for this clonotype: Antigen: not known.

The sample taken for sequencing was blood. This sequence originates from a young man in good health. The rearrangement links TRBV20-1 to TRBJ1-4; D is perhaps TRBD1 (6 bases). The CDR3 protein is CSASQQSGAEKLFF. Written as DNA, the CDR3 is TGCAGTGCTAGTCAGCAGTCAGGGGCTGAAAAACTGTTTTTT.